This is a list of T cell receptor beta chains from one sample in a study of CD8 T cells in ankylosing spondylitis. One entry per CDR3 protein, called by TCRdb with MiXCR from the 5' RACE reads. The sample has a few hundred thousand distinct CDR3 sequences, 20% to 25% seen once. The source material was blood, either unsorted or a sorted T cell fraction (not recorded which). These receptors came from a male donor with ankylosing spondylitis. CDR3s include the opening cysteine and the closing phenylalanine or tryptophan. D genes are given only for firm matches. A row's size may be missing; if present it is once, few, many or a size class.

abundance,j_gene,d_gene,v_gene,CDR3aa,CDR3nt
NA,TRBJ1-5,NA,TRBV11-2,CASSPSPGSHQPQHF,TGTGCCAGCAGTCCTAGTCCGGGATCACATCAGCCCCAGCATTTT
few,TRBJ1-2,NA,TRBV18,CASSPSGPYGYTF,TGTGCCAGCTCACCTTCGGGCCCCTATGGCTACACCTTC
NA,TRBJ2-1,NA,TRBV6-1,CASSEAPPALYFNEQFF,TGTGCCAGCAGTGAAGCGCCGCCGGCCTTGTATTTCAATGAGCAGTTCTTC
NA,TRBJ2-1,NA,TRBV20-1,CSARDRAGLGDEQFF,TGCAGTGCTAGAGATAGGGCGGGTCTCGGGGATGAGCAGTTCTTC
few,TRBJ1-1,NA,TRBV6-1,CASVLSGRSAEAFF,TGTGCCAGCGTGCTGTCGGGCCGAAGTGCTGAAGCTTTCTTT
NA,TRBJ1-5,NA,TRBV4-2,CASSQDLAGTPPQHF,TGTGCCAGCAGCCAAGATCTTGCTGGGACACCTCCCCAGCATTTT
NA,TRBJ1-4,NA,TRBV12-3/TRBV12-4,CASSLPPGRTNEKLFF,TGTGCCAGCAGTTTACCCCCAGGGAGAACTAATGAAAAACTGTTTTTT
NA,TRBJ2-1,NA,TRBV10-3,CAIRDGANEQFF,TGTGCCATCAGGGACGGGGCTAATGAGCAGTTCTTC
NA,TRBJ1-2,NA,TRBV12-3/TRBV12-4,CATSPIRGINYGYTF,TGTGCCACCTCCCCAATCCGAGGGATTAACTATGGCTACACCTTC
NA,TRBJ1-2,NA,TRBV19,CASTQGVYGYTF,TGTGCCAGTACACAGGGAGTCTATGGCTACACCTTC
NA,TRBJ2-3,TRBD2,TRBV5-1,CASSLELASLDTQYF,TGCGCCAGCAGCTTGGAACTAGCGAGCTTGGATACGCAGTATTTT
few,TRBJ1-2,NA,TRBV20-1,CSATPFTYGYTF,TGCAGTGCCACCCCTTTCACCTATGGCTACACCTTC
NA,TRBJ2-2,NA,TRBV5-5,CASSLTSSNTGELFF,TGTGCCAGCAGCTTGACTAGTTCGAACACCGGGGAGCTGTTTTTT
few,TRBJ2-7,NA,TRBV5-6,CASSPGWANSYEQYF,TGTGCCAGCAGCCCTGGGTGGGCCAACTCCTACGAGCAGTACTTC
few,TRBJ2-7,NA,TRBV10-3,CAISEVVSGLFPEQYF,TGTGCCATCAGTGAGGTGGTCTCGGGCCTCTTTCCCGAGCAGTACTTC
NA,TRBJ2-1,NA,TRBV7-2,CASSSRPSPNEQFF,TGTGCCAGCAGCTCGAGACCCAGTCCAAATGAGCAGTTCTTC
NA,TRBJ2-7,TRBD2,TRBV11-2,CASSLRGLAGSSYEQYF,TGTGCCAGCAGTTTAAGGGGTCTAGCGGGGAGCTCCTACGAGCAGTACTTC
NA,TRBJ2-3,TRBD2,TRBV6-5,CASSYTPLSGITDTQYF,TGTGCCAGCAGTTACACCCCGCTTAGCGGGATCACAGATACGCAGTATTTT
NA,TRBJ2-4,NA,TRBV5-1,CASSLKPFADIQYF,TGCGCCAGCAGCTTGAAGCCATTCGCGGACATTCAGTACTTC
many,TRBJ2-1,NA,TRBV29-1,CSVVAVGDEQFF,TGCAGCGTTGTTGCGGTGGGCGATGAGCAGTTCTTC
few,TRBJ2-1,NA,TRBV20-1,CSARDVEGPYNEQFF,TGCAGTGCTAGAGATGTGGAGGGACCCTACAATGAGCAGTTCTTC
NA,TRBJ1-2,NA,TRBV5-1,CASSLVATAYGYTF,TGCGCCAGCAGCTTGGTCGCGACAGCCTATGGCTACACCTTC
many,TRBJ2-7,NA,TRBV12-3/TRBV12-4,CASRSPGLSYEQYF,TGTGCCAGCAGAAGCCCGGGACTCTCCTACGAGCAGTACTTC
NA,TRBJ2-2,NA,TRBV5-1,CASSWTTGETGELFF,TGCGCCAGCAGCTGGACTACGGGGGAGACCGGGGAGCTGTTTTTT
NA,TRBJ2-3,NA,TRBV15,CATSRDRTSTDTQYF,TGTGCCACCAGCAGAGACAGGACTAGCACAGATACGCAGTATTTT
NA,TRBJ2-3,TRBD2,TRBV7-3,CASSYDPRLTSGRSTDTQYF,TGTGCCAGCAGCTATGACCCCCGATTGACTAGCGGGCGGAGCACAGATACGCAGTATTTT
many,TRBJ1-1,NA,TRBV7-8,CASSPREGLVEAFF,TGTGCCAGCAGCCCCAGGGAGGGACTCGTTGAAGCTTTCTTT
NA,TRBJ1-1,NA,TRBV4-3,CASSQDPQNTEAFF,TGCGCCAGCAGCCAAGATCCGCAGAACACTGAAGCTTTCTTT
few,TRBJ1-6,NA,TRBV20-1,CSAGDFPSGSPLHF,TGCAGTGCTGGCGACTTCCCGAGTGGGTCACCCCTCCACTTT
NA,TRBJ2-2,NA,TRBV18,CASSASGHTGELFF,TGTGCCAGCTCAGCTTCAGGGCACACCGGGGAGCTGTTTTTT
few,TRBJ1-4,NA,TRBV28,CASSRQAPEKLFF,TGTGCCAGCAGCCGACAGGCACCTGAAAAACTGTTTTTT
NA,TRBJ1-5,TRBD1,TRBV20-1,CSARDPRTGHQPQHF,TGCAGTGCTAGAGATCCGAGGACAGGGCATCAGCCCCAGCATTTT
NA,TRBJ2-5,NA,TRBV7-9,CASSISRGGETQYF,TGTGCCAGCAGCATTAGCAGGGGCGGAGAGACCCAGTACTTC
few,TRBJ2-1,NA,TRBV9,CASGATGFYNEQFF,TGTGCCAGTGGAGCGACTGGTTTTTACAATGAGCAGTTCTTC